This T cell receptor (beta chain) came from a study of cytomegalovirus exposure and HLA in healthy donors. The PCR used 60 Vbeta and 13 Jbeta primers. Produced via immunoSEQ multiplex PCR; TCRdb's table is partial and in-frame only. The profile shows approximately 180,000 clones, around 82% of them singletons. The receptor was derived from a man in his late teens or twenties in good health and CMV-seronegative. The specimen was PBMCs.

CDR3 amino acids: CASVPRQGSSPWGEQYF. CDR3 sequence (DNA): TGTGCCAGCGTCCCCCGACAGGGGTCCAGTCCTTGGGGGGAGCAGTACTTC. This sequence joins TRBV28 and TRBJ2-7; 8 positions match TRBD1. J gave up 7 bases and V 8 bases, and 22 bases lay outside the gene matches. The length of the CDR3 is 17 residues. Germline V lookup: CDR1 MDHEN, CDR2 SYDVKM.